Below, 6 T cell receptor beta chains from the same sample are listed, as sequenced in a study of T cells in Graves' hyperthyroidism and ophthalmopathy. Amplification yielded TCR beta CDR3 regions, with RNA transcripts as the source. The HTBI primer set was used in a first-round RT-PCR of the TCR CDR3. TCRdb re-derived calls from the multiplex PCR reads in MiXCR, one entry per CDR3 protein. Found here are around 500,000 distinct CDR3 sequences, approximately 14% of them singletons; the top ten hold about 15%. Sequencing used blood. Source of these receptors: a woman between 35 and 50 years old with Graves' hyperthyroidism.

This clonotype showed up many times. The chain is built from TRBV28 and TRBJ1-2, with no clear D. The CDR3 covers 15 residues. Germline-derived CDR1 and CDR2 are MDHEN and SYDVKM. The V and J ends lost 5 bases and 1 base respectively, with 14 bases between them. CDR3 sequence reads: CASSPHMGVNYGYTF. The CDR3, as DNA: TGTGCCAGCAGTCCACATATGGGCGTTAACTATGGCTACACCTTC.

This clonotype was observed at least ten times. The gene calls are TRBV2 and TRBJ2-7, with a weak D call TRBD1 (7 bases). CDR3 length equals 12 residues. V was clipped by 9 bases and J by 2 bases, with 11 bases between them. Germline assignment: CDR1 SNHLY and CDR2 FYNNEI. CDR3: CASGGTAYEQYF. CDR3 coding DNA: TGTGCCAGTGGGGGGACAGCCTACGAGCAGTACTTC.

Ten or more counts support this clonotype. The chain is built from TRBV11-1 and TRBJ2-7; no definite D call. CDR3 length equals 14 residues. Trimming stripped 5 bases from V and 3 bases from J, with 14 bases between. CDR1 is SGHAT, CDR2 FQDESV, per germline (reference sequence). The CDR3 sequence is CASSDRYESYEQYF. The CDR3 region has the DNA TGTGCCAGCAGCGATCGATATGAAAGCTACGAGCAGTACTTC. Combining the CDR3 with reference TRBV11-1 and TRBJ2-7 gives the whole variable domain EAEVAQSPRYKITEKSQAVAFWCDPISGHATLYWYRQILGQGPELLVQFQDESVVDDSQLPKDRFSAERLKGVDSTLKIQPAELGDSAMYLCASSDRYESYEQYFGPGTRLTVT.

Of note for this clonotype: A much larger clone lies a single base off, so this may be a read error. V is TRBV20-1 and J is TRBJ1-4; 8 bases match TRBD1. Unmatched junction bases numbered 1, after V lost 0 bases and J lost 7 bases. CDR3 length equals 13 residues. The germline V gene has CDR1 DFQATT and CDR2 SNEGSKA (reference sequence). The CDR3 loop is CSARDGTGEKLFF. The CDR3 DNA reads TGCAGTGCTAGAGATGGGACAGGTGAAAAACTGTTTTTT.

This clonotype was observed at least ten times. V gene TRBV5-6 combines with J gene TRBJ2-7, with 9 nucleotides matching TRBD2. In germline, CDR1 is SGHDT, CDR2 YYEEEE. V shed 0 bases and J 5 bases; nucleotides not matched to a gene: 12. The CDR3 spans 17 residues. The CDR3 coding sequence is TGTGCCAGCAGCTTGGTCGGGTCTAGCGGGAAGAGAGACGAGCAGTACTTC. It is translated as CASSLVGSSGKRDEQYF. The full variable domain, in which reference TRBV5-6 and TRBJ2-7 provide the parts outside the CDR3, is DAGVTQSPTHLIKTRGQQVTLRCSPKSGHDTVSWYQQALGQGPQFIFQYYEEEERQRGNFPDRFSGHQFPNYSSELNVNALLLGDSALYLCASSLVGSSGKRDEQYFGPGTRLTVT.

This clonotype was counted many times. V usage is TRBV27 and J usage is TRBJ1-1; D may be TRBD1 (5 bases). Trimming cost V 3 bases and J 5 bases, with 16 bases left between them. Germline V gene lookup returns CDR1 MNHEY and CDR2 SMNVEV (reference sequence). The CDR3 covers 15 residues. The CDR3: CASSFGTGFPTEAFF. CDR3 nucleotide sequence: TGTGCCAGCAGTTTTGGTACAGGATTTCCTACTGAAGCTTTCTTT.